Below are 18 T cell receptor beta chains sequenced from a single sample in a study of control samples from healthy donors and cancer patients. Clones were sequenced by immunoSEQ multiplex PCR, and TCRdb holds only the in-frame ones, with some missing. The table has about 150,000 clones, 91% seen once. The sequenced sample consisted of blood. These receptors all stem from a man aged 25-45 years in good health.

The V gene is TRBV30, the J gene TRBJ1-1; 10 nucleotides align to TRBD1. CDR1 is GTSNPN, CDR2 SVGIG, per germline (reference sequence). The V gene end was trimmed by 2 bases and the J gene end by 6 bases; junction bases not matched to a gene: 6. The CDR3 spans 14 residues. The CDR3 bases are TGTGCCTGGAGTCTCCGAGGACAGGGGGCTGAAGCTTTCTTT. It is translated as CAWSLRGQGAEAFF.

This chain links TRBV6-5 with TRBJ1-5; no clear D. This CDR3 is 13 amino acids long. V was shortened by 2 bases and J by 7 bases, with 9 bases between the two germline ends. The germline V gene encodes CDR1 MNHEY and CDR2 SVGAGI. The CDR3 coding sequence is TGTGCCAGCAGTTACGACTTTGAGCAGCCCCAGCATTTT. It specifies CASSYDFEQPQHF.

This clone was counted between two and nine times. This chain links TRBV19 with TRBJ1-2, with a weak D call TRBD1 (5 bases). Trimming shortened V by 4 bases and J by 6 bases, and 6 bases separated the two germline ends. The CDR3 loop spans 11 amino acids. CDR1 is LNHDA, CDR2 SQIVND, per germline (reference sequence). The CDR3 DNA reads TGTGCCAGTAGTACACAGGATGGCTACACCTTC. It translates to CASSTQDGYTF.

This sequence joins TRBV6-6 and TRBJ1-1; D gene uncertain. The germline V gene has CDR1 MNHNY and CDR2 SVGAGI (reference sequence). The V gene lost 4 bases and the J gene lost 8 bases, with 23 bases spanning the gap. The CDR3 contains 16 residues. The CDR3 protein is CASSSRNGWYLAEAFF. Written as DNA, the CDR3 is TGTGCCAGCAGTTCTCGGAATGGATGGTATCTGGCAGAAGCTTTCTTT.

This clone was picked up a small number of times. V usage is TRBV3-1 (or the pseudogene TRBV3-2) and J usage is TRBJ2-7; D assignment may be TRBD1 or TRBD2 (6 bases each). Germline assignment: CDR1 LGHDT and CDR2 YNNKEL (reference sequence). V was trimmed by 1 base and J by 4 bases, leaving 14 bases between them. CDR3 size: 15 residues. The CDR3 DNA reads TGTGCCAGCAGCCAAGGTCCGGGGGCCAGGTACGAGCAGTACTTC. The encoded protein is CASSQGPGARYEQYF.

V is TRBV11-2 and J is TRBJ2-3; D unresolved. The ends were cut back, 2 bases at V and 2 bases at J, with 8 bases in the middle. The germline CDR1 and CDR2 sequences are SGHAT and FQNNGV. CDR3 length: 14 amino acids. The CDR3 loop reads CASSLRPNTDTQYF. The CDR3 coding sequence is TGTGCCAGCAGCTTAAGGCCCAACACAGATACGCAGTATTTT.

This clone came up once. The CDR3, as DNA: TGTGCCAGCAGCTTGGAGGGACAGGGCAATCAGCCCCAGCATTTT. This codes for CASSLEGQGNQPQHF. The chain carries TRBV5-6 and TRBJ1-5, with 8 bases fitting TRBD1. The CDR3 sequence is 15 residues long. V trimming: 0 bases; J trimming: 2 bases; junction bases outside the gene matches: 1. CDR1 is SGHDT and CDR2 is YYEEEE in the germline V gene.

The chain carries TRBV5-8 and TRBJ2-3; D gene uncertain. The CDR3 extends over 12 amino acids. Germline values: CDR1 SGHTS, CDR2 YDEGEE. V was cut by 2 bases and J by 11 bases, with 12 bases left in between. This chain's CDR3 is CASSLIPLQQYF. As DNA, the CDR3 is TGTGCCAGCAGCTTAATTCCCCTCCAGCAGTATTTT.

The rearrangement links TRBV2 to TRBJ1-4; 8 positions match TRBD1. With 6 bases clipped from V and 4 bases from J, the junction kept 10 bases outside the gene matches. The CDR3 runs 16 residues. CDR1 is SNHLY and CDR2 is FYNNEI in the germline V gene. CDR3 DNA sequence: TGTGCCAGCAGAGATCCGGGACAGGTGTTTAATGAAAAACTGTTTTTT. Protein sequence: CASRDPGQVFNEKLFF.

The CDR3 loop is CASRGGGGNQPQHF. CDR3 DNA sequence: TGTGCCAGCAGAGGGGGCGGGGGCAATCAGCCCCAGCATTTT. The chain combines TRBV2 with TRBJ1-5, with 7 nucleotides matching TRBD1. The ends lost 6 bases at V and 2 bases at J; junction bases unmatched: 4. The length of the CDR3 is 14 residues. The V gene's germline CDR1 is SNHLY and CDR2 FYNNEI.

The chain carries TRBV7-3 and TRBJ2-2, with unresolved D. V lost 5 bases, J lost 4 bases, and 17 bases lay in between. This CDR3 comprises 16 residues. Germline V gene data show CDR1 as SGHTA and CDR2 as FQGTGA. The CDR3 DNA follows: TGTGCCAGCAGCCCTAAGAAGGGATGGGGCACCGGGGAGCTGTTTTTT. Its translation: CASSPKKGWGTGELFF.

The chain carries TRBV19 and TRBJ1-5; D is unclear. Trimming left V 8 bases short and J 6 bases short, with 11 bases between. The CDR3 totals 12 residues. Germline V gives CDR1 LNHDA, CDR2 SQIVND (reference sequence). CDR3 coding DNA: TGTGCCAGTTCCCCATATGGTCAGCCCCAGCATTTT. Translating it yields CASSPYGQPQHF.

The chain employs TRBV10-3 and TRBJ1-1; D ambiguous. V lost 0 bases to trimming and J lost 5 bases, with 7 bases between them. Germline loops: CDR1 ENHRY, CDR2 SYGVKD. This CDR3 contains 13 residues. The CDR3 DNA is TGTGCCATCAGTGAGTCGGAGAGAACTGAAGCTTTCTTT. Residues: CAISESERTEAFF.

This clone was recorded once. The chain recombines TRBV5-4 with TRBJ2-7; D call uncertain. Trimming removed 4 bases from V and 5 bases from J, with 10 bases in between. This CDR3 is 12 amino acids long. Germline V gives CDR1 SGHNT, CDR2 YYREEE (reference sequence). CDR3 amino acids: CASSLNPHEQYF. In nucleotides, the CDR3 is TGTGCCAGCAGCCTGAACCCCCACGAGCAGTACTTC.

This rearrangement joins TRBV6-5 to TRBJ1-4; unclear D gene. The CDR3 covers 14 residues. V was pared by 6 bases and J by 6 bases, with 14 bases between. The germline V gene encodes CDR1 MNHEY and CDR2 SVGAGI. CDR3 sequence (DNA): TGTGCCAGCAGATTAGGAGGGAGATATGAAAAACTGTTTTTT. Its translation: CASRLGGRYEKLFF.

J is TRBJ1-4 and V is TRBV7-9; maybe TRBD1 (6 bases). Between the trimmed V and J ends, which lost 4 bases and 0 bases, there was a span of 9 bases. There are 15 residues in the CDR3. The germline CDR1 and CDR2 sequences are SEHNR and FQNEAQ (reference sequence). CDR3: CASSSGQATNEKLFF. In DNA, the CDR3 is TGTGCCAGCAGCTCGGGACAAGCAACTAATGAAAAACTGTTTTTT. The full variable domain, rest sourced from reference TRBV7-9 and TRBJ1-4, is DTGVSQNPRHKITKRGQNVTFRCDPISEHNRLYWYRQTLGQGPEFLTYFQNEAQLEKSRLLSDRFSAERPKGSFSTLEIQRTEQGDSAMYLCASSSGQATNEKLFFGSGTQLSVL.

The rearrangement links TRBV21-1 to TRBJ2-3; the DNA was not used to check the table's D call, TRBD1. TRBV21-1 counts as a pseudogene. The CDR3 has 18 residues. For the CDR3, the DNA is TGTGCCAGCAGCAAAGAGGACAGGAGGGGACCTCGGACAGATACGCAGTATTTT. Protein product: CASSKEDRRGPRTDTQYF.

The J gene is TRBJ2-7, the V gene TRBV27; TRBD2 aligns across 8 bases. This CDR3 has 16 amino acids. V gave up 2 bases and J gave up 0 bases; unmatched junction bases: 6. CDR1 is MNHEY, CDR2 SMNVEV, per germline (reference sequence). Written as DNA, the CDR3 is TGTGCCAGCAGTTTAACTCGGACTAGCCTCTCCTACGAGCAGTACTTC. Its protein is CASSLTRTSLSYEQYF.